The present T cell receptor beta chain was sequenced within a study of blood T cell repertoires in COVID-19. Sequenced by immunoSEQ multiplex PCR; TCRdb stores in-frame clones only, minus some. This sample carries about 210,000 clones, approximately 82% of them seen once, and the ten largest clones take 8.2%. The CDR3 covers 16 residues. Unmatched junction bases numbered 5, after V lost 3 bases and J lost 3 bases. Germline assignment: CDR1 SGHTA and CDR2 FQGTGA. The sequencing input was peripheral blood. This rearrangement joins TRBV7-3 to TRBJ2-2, with TRBD2 identical over 9 bases. This TCR derives from a woman aged 45-65 years with acute or convalescent COVID-19. The CDR3 here is CASSFEVAGDTGELFF. The CDR3, as DNA: TGTGCCAGCAGCTTTGAAGTAGCGGGAGACACCGGGGAGCTGTTTTTT.